The 25 T cell receptor beta chains reported below all come from one sample, sequenced in a study of T cells after yellow fever vaccination. TCRdb re-analysed the 5' RACE reads in MiXCR, keeping a single row per CDR3 protein. Found here are more than 95,000 distinct CDR3 sequences, approximately 16% of them singletons; the top ten hold around 46%. Sequencing used CD8+ T cells sorted from PBMCs, obtained 5 days after the yellow fever booster vaccination. These receptor sequences come from a man between 18 and 35 years old who received the YFV17D yellow fever vaccine.

V and J are TRBV7-7 and TRBJ1-4; 7 bases align to TRBD1. Germline V lookup: CDR1 SSHAT, CDR2 FNYEAQ (reference sequence). The CDR3 consists of 15 residues. V lost 5 bases, J lost 0 bases, and 3 bases stayed unmatched. CDR3 protein: CASSVTGATNEKLFF. CDR3 bases: TGTGCCAGCAGCGTAACAGGGGCAACTAATGAAAAACTGTTTTTT.

This rearrangement joins TRBV7-2 to TRBJ1-1; D perhaps matches TRBD1 (6 bases). V was shortened by 3 bases and J by 5 bases, with 16 bases between the two germline ends. Per germline, CDR1 SGHTA and CDR2 FQGNSA. The CDR3 runs 15 residues. The chain's CDR3 is CASSLFPAGETEAFF. The CDR3 DNA reads as TGTGCCAGCAGCTTGTTCCCGGCAGGGGAAACTGAAGCTTTCTTT.

The chain couples TRBV6-4 to TRBJ2-6; D gene uncertain. Trimming pared 6 bases from V and 0 bases from J, leaving 3 bases between. This CDR3 region has 13 residues. The germline gives CDR1 MRHNA, CDR2 SNTAGT. The CDR3 is CASRSSGANVLTF. The DNA of the CDR3 is TGTGCCAGCAGAAGCTCTGGGGCCAACGTCCTGACTTTC.

This chain uses TRBV12-3 or TRBV12-4 with TRBJ1-2; no reliable D call. The CDR3 runs 14 residues. Trimming pared 6 bases from V and 1 base from J, leaving 12 bases between. CDR3 region: CASSLGGGNYGYTF. CDR3 DNA: TGTGCCAGCAGCCTAGGTGGTGGTAACTATGGCTACACCTTC.

This clonotype was seen a few times. The J gene is TRBJ2-3, the V gene TRBV4-3; 7 bases are shared with TRBD2. The CDR3 covers 11 residues. The trim removed 1 base at V and 11 bases at J, leaving 0 bases unmatched. From germline, CDR1 is LGHNA and CDR2 YSLEER. This chain's CDR3 is CASSQGGGQYF. CDR3 nucleotides: TGCGCCAGCAGCCAAGGCGGGGGGCAGTATTTT.

The chain joins TRBV7-9 to TRBJ2-1; 9 bases are shared with TRBD2. V shed 4 bases, J shed 8 bases, and the junction held 21 bases outside the gene matches. The germline V gene encodes CDR1 SEHNR and CDR2 FQNEAQ (reference sequence). The CDR3 extends over 19 amino acids. CDR3 bases: TGTGCCAGCAGCTCTACGACCTTGGGCGAGCGGGGGGACTGGCATGAGCAGTTCTTC. It is translated as CASSSTTLGERGDWHEQFF.

The table lists this clonotype with a few counts. V and J are TRBV5-6 and TRBJ2-7, with 10 bases that match TRBD1. CDR3 length: 14 amino acids. V trimming: 2 bases; J trimming: 2 bases; junction bases outside the gene matches: 1. The germline V gene has CDR1 SGHDT and CDR2 YYEEEE. The DNA for the CDR3 is TGTGCCAGCAGCTTCGGGACAGGGGCCTACGAGCAGTACGTC. Encoded protein: CASSFGTGAYEQYV.

The table lists this clonotype with a few counts. The chain couples TRBV20-1 to TRBJ1-2, with D perhaps TRBD1 (5 bases). The CDR3 is made up of 14 amino acids. The germline gives CDR1 DFQATT, CDR2 SNEGSKA (reference sequence). Trimming took 4 bases from V and 5 from J, leaving 17 bases between them. The CDR3 DNA is TGCAGTGCTATGGGAGAGGGGCGGCGATATGGCTACACCTTC. Protein: CSAMGEGRRYGYTF.

This clonotype was seen a handful of times. The chain is built from TRBV6-6 and TRBJ1-2; D is ambiguous. The length of the CDR3 is 13 residues. V was clipped by 2 bases and J by 1 base, with 5 bases between them. Germline assignment: CDR1 MNHNY and CDR2 SVGAGI (reference sequence). CDR3 DNA: TGTGCCAGCAGTTACGTTGATAACTATGGCTACACCTTC. This sequence encodes CASSYVDNYGYTF.

At least ten counts were recorded for this clonotype. The chain is built from TRBV6-5 and TRBJ1-2; D gene unclear. Germline lookup yields CDR1 MNHEY and CDR2 SVGAGI. The CDR3 runs 13 residues. Trimming took 2 bases from V and 4 from J, leaving 8 bases between them. CDR3 sequence: CASSYRSAYGYTF. CDR3 DNA: TGTGCCAGCAGTTACCGTTCTGCCTATGGCTACACCTTC.

The V and J genes are TRBV4-3 and TRBJ2-3, with 7 bases matching TRBD2. V shed 1 base, J shed 2 bases, and the junction held 9 bases outside the gene matches. The CDR3 extends over 17 amino acids. Germline V gives CDR1 LGHNA, CDR2 YSLEER. The CDR3 here is CASSQVSRSGVTDTQYF. The DNA of the CDR3 is TGCGCCAGCAGCCAAGTCTCCAGAAGCGGGGTCACAGATACGCAGTATTTT.

This clonotype was counted only a few times. CDR3 in amino acids: CATSRDQGSNQPQHF. The CDR3 bases are TGTGCCACCAGCAGAGATCAGGGGAGCAATCAGCCCCAGCATTTT. The rearrangement links TRBV15 to TRBJ1-5, with D perhaps TRBD1 (6 bases). The V end lost 0 bases, the J end lost 1 base, and 7 bases lay between the germline ends. This CDR3 spans 15 amino acids. Germline lookup yields CDR1 LNHNV and CDR2 YYDKDF (reference sequence).

The gene calls are TRBV5-4 and TRBJ1-5, with 11 positions matching TRBD1. CDR3 size: 15 residues. The J segment lost 6 bases and the V segment lost 4 bases, leaving 6 bases of the junction unmatched. Germline assignment: CDR1 SGHNT and CDR2 YYREEE (reference sequence). CDR3 DNA: TGTGCCAGCAGCATCGGACAGGGGGCAGGTCAGCCCCAGCATTTT. It is translated as CASSIGQGAGQPQHF.

This clonotype was recorded a few times. This chain links TRBV24-1 with TRBJ2-5; 9 bases map to TRBD1. Germline V CDR1 and CDR2: KGHDR, SFDVKD. This CDR3 contains 20 residues. J gave up 2 bases and V 2 bases, and 17 bases lay outside the gene matches. The DNA for the CDR3 is TGTGCCACCAGTGATTACAGGGGGCGAGAGATTGGGAATGTGCAAGAGACCCAGTACTTC. Its protein product is CATSDYRGREIGNVQETQYF.

Only one count was recorded for this clonotype. The chain combines TRBV5-1 with TRBJ1-2; D is perhaps TRBD1 (5 bases). The CDR3 has 16 residues. The V end lost 2 bases, the J end lost 8 bases, and 22 bases lay between the germline ends. CDR1 is SGHRS and CDR2 is YFSETQ in the germline V gene. CDR3 sequence reads: CASSLVVGGDRRGYTF. DNA for the CDR3: TGCGCCAGCAGCTTAGTGGTGGGAGGGGACCGGCGCGGCTACACCTTC.

This clonotype showed up just a few times. The chain is built from TRBV11-3 and TRBJ2-3; D uncertain. Germline CDR1 and CDR2: SGHNT and YENEEA. The CDR3 totals 15 residues. Trimming removed 0 bases from V and 0 bases from J, with 7 bases in between. CDR3 sequence reads: CASSLDRTSTDTQYF. Here the CDR3 DNA reads TGTGCCAGCAGCTTAGACAGAACTAGCACAGATACGCAGTATTTT.

This chain uses TRBV4-3 with TRBJ2-1; the match to TRBD1 covers 9 bases. Germline values: CDR1 LGHNA, CDR2 YSLEER. This CDR3 has 19 amino acids. V shed 2 bases and J 6 bases; nucleotides not matched to a gene: 17. CDR3 region: CASSQRARLRDRDTNEQFF. CDR3 nucleotides: TGCGCCAGCAGCCAAAGAGCTCGGCTTCGGGACAGGGATACCAATGAGCAGTTCTTC.

The rearrangement links TRBV27 to TRBJ2-2, with TRBD1 matching over 9 bases. The J segment lost 6 bases and the V segment lost 6 bases, leaving 8 bases of the junction unmatched. Germline loops: CDR1 MNHEY, CDR2 SMNVEV (reference sequence). The CDR3 has 15 residues. CDR3 sequence (DNA): TGTGCCAGCAGCTTAGGAACAGGGGGCGCCGGGGAGCTGTTTTTT. Its translation: CASSLGTGGAGELFF.

In this sample, this clonotype turned up a few times. The chain joins TRBV6-1 to TRBJ2-7; D may be TRBD1 (6 bases). CDR1 and CDR2 from the germline V gene are MNHNS and SASEGT. V was cut by 5 bases and J by 1 base, with 18 bases left in between. The CDR3 is made up of 16 amino acids. The CDR3 reads CASSNGRDMGSYEQYF. CDR3 coding DNA: TGTGCCAGCAGTAACGGCCGGGACATGGGATCCTACGAGCAGTACTTC.

The sample holds a few counts of this clonotype. The chain joins TRBV7-9 to TRBJ2-3, with D tentatively TRBD2 (5 bases). Germline V gene data show CDR1 as SEHNR and CDR2 as FQNEAQ (reference sequence). V lost 3 bases to trimming and J lost 2 bases, with 18 bases between them. There are 17 residues in the CDR3. The CDR3 bases are TGTGCCAGCAGCTTCCCAAGAGGACTTGAATCCACAGATACGCAGTATTTT. Residues: CASSFPRGLESTDTQYF.

This clonotype was picked up a small number of times. The V gene is TRBV7-6, the J gene TRBJ1-6; D gene unclear. This CDR3 has 14 amino acids. Trimming removed 6 bases at V and 4 bases at J, with 10 bases between. Germline-derived CDR1 and CDR2 are SGHVS and FNYEAQ. This chain's CDR3 is CASRSRVYNSPLHF. CDR3 DNA: TGTGCCAGCAGGTCAAGGGTTTATAATTCACCCCTCCACTTT.

In this sample, this clonotype turned up a few times. The chain carries TRBV20-1 and TRBJ2-1; D gene ambiguous. This CDR3 contains 17 residues. V was cut by 0 bases and J by 4 bases, with 19 bases left in between. Germline CDR1 and CDR2: DFQATT and SNEGSKA (reference sequence). The CDR3 protein is CSARDGLASGYYNEQFF. The CDR3, as DNA: TGCAGTGCTAGAGACGGGCTGGCCAGTGGCTATTACAATGAGCAGTTCTTC.

The genes are TRBV27 and TRBJ1-5, with 7 nucleotides matching TRBD1. V shed 6 bases and J 2 bases; nucleotides not matched to a gene: 4. This CDR3 is 14 amino acids long. Germline V gives CDR1 MNHEY, CDR2 SMNVEV (reference sequence). As DNA, the CDR3 is TGTGCCAGCAGGGGAGACAGGGGCAATCAGCCCCAGCATTTT. Its protein product is CASRGDRGNQPQHF.

This clonotype was counted a few times. The rearrangement uses TRBV4-1 and TRBJ1-1, with D unresolved. Deletions cut 2 bases from V and 3 bases from J, with 7 bases between. The CDR3 has 13 residues. CDR1 MGHRA and CDR2 YSYEKL come from the germline V gene. In DNA, the CDR3 is TGCGCCAGCAGCCAAAAAGAGTACACTGAAGCTTTCTTT. Translated, it gives CASSQKEYTEAFF.

V gene TRBV20-1 combines with J gene TRBJ1-6; D is ambiguous. The CDR3 sequence is 14 residues long. Germline V gene sequence: CDR1 DFQATT, CDR2 SNEGSKA (reference sequence). The ends were cut back, 0 bases at V and 8 bases at J, with 11 bases in the middle. CDR3 coding DNA: TGCAGTGCTAGAGATTCGGCAGCTTATTCACCCCTCCACTTT. Its protein product is CSARDSAAYSPLHF.